This TCR beta chain stems from a study of beta chain features in type 1 diabetes. Overall study context: Sorted cells examined across all samples numbered around 110,000,000. Broader study findings: cDNA-based sequencing might over-represent cells highly expressing TCR. People with Type 1 diabetes carried modestly yet significantly shorter TCRB CDR3s in all four CD4+ subsets.

The CDR3 is made up of 15 amino acids. In germline, CDR1 is LNHDA, CDR2 SQIVND (reference sequence). With 1 base clipped from V and 9 bases from J, the junction kept 8 bases outside the gene matches. The sample holds a few counts of this clone. Its target is not known. Reverse transcribing all isolated RNA meant expressed TCRB transcripts were sequenced. Some clones are missing from TCRdb's copy, which holds only in-frame ones; the method was immunoSEQ multiplex PCR. The table has some 350,000 clones, about 10% seen once. The sample comprised central memory CD4+ T cells from blood. This chain links TRBV19 with TRBJ2-7; 11 nucleotides match TRBD2. The TCR comes from a man between 25 and 39 years old with type 1 diabetes. The CDR3: CASSIGATSGNWQYF. As DNA, the CDR3 is TGTGCCAGTAGTATAGGGGCGACTAGCGGGAATTGGCAGTACTTC.